The present TCR beta chain was sequenced within a study of blood T cell repertoires in COVID-19 (dated by TCRdb to between 2020 and 2021). Background for the entire study: Samples covering the acute and convalescent phases of COVID-19 were provided by collaborators in the United States, Italy and Spain. A freely available public database, intended as a resource for researchers studying the immune response to SARS-CoV-2, is where the repertoires were released. Where HLA class I and class II types were available, the types were taken from metadata supplied by the sample provider, not from assay-based typing. Deeply sampled blood TCRbeta repertoires from subjects exposed to, actively infected with, or recovered from COVID-19 were included in the dataset. The material from the prospective study consisted of cDNA or gDNA derived from T cells, B-cell-depleted T cells, or PBMCs. Samples were obtained from the ongoing ImmuneRACE study (first 160 participants) and from 1,000 to 1,500 subjects provided by 6 global collaborators. A de-identified subject ID, COVID-19 status, age in years and sex were almost always included in the sample metadata. What the work shows at the level of the full study, not this receptor alone: The quantity of clinical and demographic metadata differed by source and by participant and was supplied without curation.

TCRbeta CDR3 regions were amplified from genomic DNA by means of the immunoSEQ Assay, a bias-controlled multiplex PCR. In the authors' own workflow: Nucleated cell counts per sample were estimated from amplification of reference gene primers within the assay. Sequence reads were collapsed and filtered to measure the absolute abundance of every unique TCRbeta CDR3 rearrangement. For each sample, productive Simpson clonality was calculated by taking the square root of Simpson's diversity index across productive rearrangements. The source is immuneACCESS, and TCRdb retained only in-frame sequences with V and J called. Part of the clones is not carried over; for the studies checked, unresolved V genes explain less than half of this, and the remainder is unexplained. Clonal size and the V and J genes are those of that table, whereas D and trimming came from the DNA. The table for this sample lists some 220,000 clones; about nine tenths of them were counted only once. Clones ranked in the top ten supply 0.83% of the sample.

At one collaborating source in Seattle, patients were enrolled during active infection and were followed longitudinally through the course of disease. Each collaborating institution followed its own protocols to collect whole blood in K2EDTA tubes. For TCRbeta analysis, collaborators shipped samples as frozen whole blood, isolated PBMCs, or DNA extracted from either of those sample types. The CDR3 holds 17 amino acids from the cysteine to the phenylalanine. CDR3 DNA is the only sequence kept; it has 51 bases, read in frame from the first base. V loses 6 bases at its end and J loses 3 bases; junction bases beyond the gene matches: 13. CDR1 and CDR2, looked up from the germline V gene, are SGDLS and YYNGEE. About this clone itself: Its target antigen remains unknown. Base qualities are not provided; no much larger clone lies one nucleotide away.

Specimen: peripheral blood. The sequence was obtained from a young man with COVID-19, enrolled during active disease. The chain couples TRBV9 to TRBJ2-2; a stretch of 8 junction bases matches TRBD2. The encoded CDR3 is CASNPSGGGMYTGELFF. The sequenced DNA: TGTGCCAGCAACCCGTCGGGGGGGGGCATGTACACCGGGGAGCTGTTTTTT.